The source of this T cell receptor beta chain is a study of shared clonotypes between healthy human individuals. General observations from the study: Against clonotypes common to all four donors, non-shared ones had lower generation probabilities.

As for this clone: Its antigen is currently unknown.

CDR1 MNHNY and CDR2 SVGAGI come from the germline V gene (reference sequence). With 5 bases clipped from V and 2 bases from J, the junction kept 3 bases outside the gene matches. CDR3 size: 15 residues. Sequenced by immunoSEQ multiplex PCR; TCRdb stores in-frame clones only, minus some. The sample has 550,000 to 700,000 clones, about 80% seen once. The clonotype was recovered from a woman aged 25 to 39 in good health. Source material: memory CD4+ T cells sorted from blood. Subset in this sample: CD45RA-negative fraction. J is TRBJ2-6 and V is TRBV6-6; 7 bases map to TRBD1. The CDR3: CASSRDRAGANVLTF. The DNA of the CDR3 is TGTGCCAGCAGTCGAGACAGGGCTGGGGCCAACGTCCTGACTTTC.